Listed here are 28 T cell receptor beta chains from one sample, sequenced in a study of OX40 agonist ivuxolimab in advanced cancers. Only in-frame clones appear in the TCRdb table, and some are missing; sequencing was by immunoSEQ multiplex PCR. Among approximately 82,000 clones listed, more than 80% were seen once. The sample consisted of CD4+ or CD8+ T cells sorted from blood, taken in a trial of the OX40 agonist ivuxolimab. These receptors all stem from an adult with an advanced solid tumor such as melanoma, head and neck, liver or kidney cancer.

The CDR3 loop reads CASSLMGTARISYTF. Here the CDR3 DNA reads TGTGCCAGCAGCTTAATGGGGACAGCTCGCATTAGCTACACCTTC. The chain employs TRBV7-2 and TRBJ1-2, with 7 nucleotides matching TRBD1. Germline trimming cut 2 bases from V and 9 bases from J; bases unmatched to any gene: 12. The CDR3 length is 15 residues. Germline values: CDR1 SGHTA, CDR2 FQGNSA.

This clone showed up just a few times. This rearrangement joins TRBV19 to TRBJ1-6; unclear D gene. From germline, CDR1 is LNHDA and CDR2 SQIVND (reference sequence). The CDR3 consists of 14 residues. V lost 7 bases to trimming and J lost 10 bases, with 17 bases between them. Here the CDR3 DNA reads TGTGCCAGTACCCCCGGCCGCATAAGGTCACCCCTCCACTTT. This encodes CASTPGRIRSPLHF.

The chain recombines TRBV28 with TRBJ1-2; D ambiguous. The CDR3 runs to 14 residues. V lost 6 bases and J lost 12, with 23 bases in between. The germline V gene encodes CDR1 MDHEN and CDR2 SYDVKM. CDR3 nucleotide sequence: TGTGCCAGCAGCGATATCACGGTTGGGTCGCTTAACACCTTC. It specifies CASSDITVGSLNTF.

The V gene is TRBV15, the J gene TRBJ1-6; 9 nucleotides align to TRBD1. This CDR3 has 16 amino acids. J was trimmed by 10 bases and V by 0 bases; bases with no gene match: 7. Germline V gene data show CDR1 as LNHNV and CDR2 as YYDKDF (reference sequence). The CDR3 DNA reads TGTGCCACCAGCAGAGATCCTGACAGGGGGAGCTCACCCCTCCACTTT. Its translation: CATSRDPDRGSSPLHF.

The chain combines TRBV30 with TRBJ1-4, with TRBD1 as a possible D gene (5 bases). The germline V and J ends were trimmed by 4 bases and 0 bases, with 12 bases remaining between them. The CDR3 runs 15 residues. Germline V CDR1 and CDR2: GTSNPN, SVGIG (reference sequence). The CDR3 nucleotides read TGTGCCTGGACCGCCGGGGGTGCAACTAATGAAAAACTGTTTTTT. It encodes CAWTAGGATNEKLFF.

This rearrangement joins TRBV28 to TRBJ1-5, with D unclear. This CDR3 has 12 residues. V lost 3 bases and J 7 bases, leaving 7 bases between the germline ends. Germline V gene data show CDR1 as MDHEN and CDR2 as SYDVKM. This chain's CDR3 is CASSFGEQPQHF. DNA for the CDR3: TGTGCCAGCAGTTTCGGGGAACAGCCCCAGCATTTT.

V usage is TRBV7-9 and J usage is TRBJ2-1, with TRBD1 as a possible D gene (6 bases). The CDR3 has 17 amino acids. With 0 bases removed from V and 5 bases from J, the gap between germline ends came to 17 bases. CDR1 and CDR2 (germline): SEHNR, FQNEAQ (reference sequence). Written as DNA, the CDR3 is TGTGCCAGCAGCTTAGCGTTATGGGGGCGCAGGCACAATGAGCAGTTCTTC. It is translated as CASSLALWGRRHNEQFF. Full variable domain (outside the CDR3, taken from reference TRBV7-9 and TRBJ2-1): DTGVSQNPRHKITKRGQNVTFRCDPISEHNRLYWYRQTLGQGPEFLTYFQNEAQLEKSRLLSDRFSAERPKGSFSTLEIQRTEQGDSAMYLCASSLALWGRRHNEQFFGPGTRLTVL.

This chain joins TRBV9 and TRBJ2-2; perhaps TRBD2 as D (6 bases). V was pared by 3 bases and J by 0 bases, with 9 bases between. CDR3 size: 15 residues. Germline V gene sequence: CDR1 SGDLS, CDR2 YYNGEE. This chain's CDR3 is CASSAAGTNTGELFF. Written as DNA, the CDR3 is TGTGCCAGCAGCGCCGCGGGGACGAACACCGGGGAGCTGTTTTTT.

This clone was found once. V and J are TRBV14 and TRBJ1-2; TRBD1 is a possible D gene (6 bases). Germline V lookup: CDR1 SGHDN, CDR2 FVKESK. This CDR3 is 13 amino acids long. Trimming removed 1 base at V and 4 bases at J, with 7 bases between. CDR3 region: CASSQGQVYGYTF. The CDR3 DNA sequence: TGTGCCAGCAGCCAAGGACAGGTCTATGGCTACACCTTC.

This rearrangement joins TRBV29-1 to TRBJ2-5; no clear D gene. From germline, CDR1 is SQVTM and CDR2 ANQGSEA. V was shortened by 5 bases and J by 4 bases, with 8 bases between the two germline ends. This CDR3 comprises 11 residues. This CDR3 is CSVRGLETQYF. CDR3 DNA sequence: TGCAGCGTTCGCGGATTAGAGACCCAGTACTTC.

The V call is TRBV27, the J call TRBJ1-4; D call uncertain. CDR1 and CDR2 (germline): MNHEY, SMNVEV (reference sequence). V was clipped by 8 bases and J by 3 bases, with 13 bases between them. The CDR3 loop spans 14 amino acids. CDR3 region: CASPHGRSNEKLFF. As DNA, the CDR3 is TGTGCCAGCCCCCATGGCAGGTCTAATGAAAAACTGTTTTTT.

The CDR3 DNA follows: TGTGCCAGCAGCGCCGGTGGGGCAGGGGGCGTCAATCAGCCCCAGCATTTT. Translated, it gives CASSAGGAGGVNQPQHF. The chain links TRBV7-2 to TRBJ1-5; 8 nucleotides line up with TRBD1. CDR1 and CDR2 from the germline V gene are SGHTA and FQGNSA. V lost 5 bases and J lost 3; bases outside the gene matches: 12. The CDR3 contains 17 residues.

The CDR3 sequence is CASSFVGSNQPQHF. In nucleotides, the CDR3 is TGTGCCAGCAGCTTTGTGGGGAGCAATCAGCCCCAGCATTTT. The chain joins TRBV5-4 to TRBJ1-5, with D unclear. The CDR3 contains 14 residues. In germline, CDR1 is SGHNT, CDR2 YYREEE (reference sequence). V lost 2 bases to trimming and J lost 1 base, with 7 bases between them.

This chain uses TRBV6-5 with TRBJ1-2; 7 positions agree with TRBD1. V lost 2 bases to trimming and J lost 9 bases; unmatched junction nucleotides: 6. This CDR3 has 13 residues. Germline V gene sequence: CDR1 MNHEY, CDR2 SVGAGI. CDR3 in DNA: TGTGCCAGCAGTTACGTCAGGGGGGAGAGCTACACCTTC. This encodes CASSYVRGESYTF.

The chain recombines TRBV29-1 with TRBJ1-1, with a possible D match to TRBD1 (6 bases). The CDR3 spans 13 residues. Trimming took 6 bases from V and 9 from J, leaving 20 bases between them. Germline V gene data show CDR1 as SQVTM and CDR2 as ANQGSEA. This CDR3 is CSVARQVGPQAFF. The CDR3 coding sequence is TGCAGCGTGGCCCGACAGGTGGGTCCACAAGCTTTCTTT.

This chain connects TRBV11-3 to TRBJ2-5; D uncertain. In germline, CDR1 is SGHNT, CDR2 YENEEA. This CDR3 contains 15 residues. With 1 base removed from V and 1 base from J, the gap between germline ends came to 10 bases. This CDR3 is CASSLVGGSQETQYF. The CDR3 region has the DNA TGTGCCAGCAGCTTAGTGGGCGGATCCCAAGAGACCCAGTACTTC.

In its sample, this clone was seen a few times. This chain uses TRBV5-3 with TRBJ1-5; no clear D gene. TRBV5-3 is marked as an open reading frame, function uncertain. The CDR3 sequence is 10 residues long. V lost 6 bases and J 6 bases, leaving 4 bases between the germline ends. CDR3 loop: CARICQPQHF. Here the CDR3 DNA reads TGTGCCAGAATATGTCAGCCCCAGCATTTT.

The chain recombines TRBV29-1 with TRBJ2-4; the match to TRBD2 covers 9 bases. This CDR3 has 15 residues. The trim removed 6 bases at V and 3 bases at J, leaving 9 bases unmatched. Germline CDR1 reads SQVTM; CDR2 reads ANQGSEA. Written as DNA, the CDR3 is TGCAGCGTAAACTTGCGGGGGGGCGGCAAAAACATTCAGTACTTC. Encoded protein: CSVNLRGGGKNIQYF.

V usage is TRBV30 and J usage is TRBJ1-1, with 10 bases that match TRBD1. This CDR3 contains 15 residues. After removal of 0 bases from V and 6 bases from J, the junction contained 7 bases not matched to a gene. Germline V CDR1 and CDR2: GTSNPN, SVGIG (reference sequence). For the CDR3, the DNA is TGTGCCTGGAGTGTCGGACAGGGGGGATCTCCTGAAGCTTTCTTT. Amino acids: CAWSVGQGGSPEAFF.

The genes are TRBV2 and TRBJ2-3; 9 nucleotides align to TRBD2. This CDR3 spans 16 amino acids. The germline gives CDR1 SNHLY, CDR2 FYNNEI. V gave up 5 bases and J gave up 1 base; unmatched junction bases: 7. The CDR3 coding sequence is TGTGCCAGCAGTTTTACTCGGACTAGCGGCACAGATACGCAGTATTTT. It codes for CASSFTRTSGTDTQYF.

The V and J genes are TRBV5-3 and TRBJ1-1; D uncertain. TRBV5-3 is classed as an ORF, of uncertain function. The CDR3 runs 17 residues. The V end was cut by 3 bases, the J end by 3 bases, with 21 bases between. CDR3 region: CARSSGRRPEKDTEAFF. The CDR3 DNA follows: TGTGCCAGAAGCTCGGGTAGGCGGCCGGAAAAGGACACTGAAGCTTTCTTT.

The CDR3 spells CASTPRTPPGGEAFF. CDR3 nucleotides: TGTGCCAGCACCCCCAGGACACCCCCTGGAGGTGAAGCTTTCTTT. V gene TRBV6-6 combines with J gene TRBJ1-1, with a weak D call TRBD1 (5 bases). The CDR3 sequence is 15 residues long. Germline loops: CDR1 MNHNY, CDR2 SVGAGI (reference sequence). Trimming shortened V by 7 bases and J by 7 bases, and 22 bases separated the two germline ends.

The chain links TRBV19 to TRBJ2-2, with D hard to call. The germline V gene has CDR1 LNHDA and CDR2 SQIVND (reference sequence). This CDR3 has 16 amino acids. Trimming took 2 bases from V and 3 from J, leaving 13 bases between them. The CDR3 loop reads CASSIWRVTDTGELFF. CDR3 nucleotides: TGTGCCAGTAGTATATGGAGAGTGACGGACACCGGGGAGCTGTTTTTT.

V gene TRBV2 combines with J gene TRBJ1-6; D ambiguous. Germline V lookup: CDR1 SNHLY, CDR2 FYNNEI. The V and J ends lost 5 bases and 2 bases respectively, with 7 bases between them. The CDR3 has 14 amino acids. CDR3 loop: CASSRATYNSPLHF. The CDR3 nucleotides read TGTGCCAGCAGTCGGGCAACCTATAATTCACCCCTCCACTTT.

The CDR3 DNA reads as TGCAGCGCTGCTTGGACTGCCTATGGCTACACCTTC. As protein: CSAAWTAYGYTF. The chain joins TRBV29-1 to TRBJ1-2; no clear D. Trimming cost V 7 bases and J 4 bases, with 13 bases left between them. Germline lookup yields CDR1 SQVTM and CDR2 ANQGSEA. The CDR3 has 12 residues.

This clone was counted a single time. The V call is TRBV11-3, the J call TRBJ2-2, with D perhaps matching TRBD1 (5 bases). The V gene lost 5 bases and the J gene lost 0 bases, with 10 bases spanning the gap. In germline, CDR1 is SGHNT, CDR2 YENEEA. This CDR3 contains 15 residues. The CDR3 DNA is TGTGCCAGCAGCATCACAGGTGCGAACACCGGGGAGCTGTTTTTT. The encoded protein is CASSITGANTGELFF.

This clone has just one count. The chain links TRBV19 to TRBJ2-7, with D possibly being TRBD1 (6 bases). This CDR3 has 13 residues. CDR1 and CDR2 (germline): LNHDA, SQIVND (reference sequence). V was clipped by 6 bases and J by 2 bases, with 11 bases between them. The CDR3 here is CASRGQRTYEQYF. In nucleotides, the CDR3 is TGTGCCAGTAGAGGACAGAGAACCTACGAGCAGTACTTC.

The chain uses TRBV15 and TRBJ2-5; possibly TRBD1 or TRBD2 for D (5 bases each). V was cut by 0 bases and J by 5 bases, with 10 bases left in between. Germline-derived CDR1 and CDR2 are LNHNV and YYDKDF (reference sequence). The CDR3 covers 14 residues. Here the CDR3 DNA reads TGTGCCACCAGCAGAGATCCGGGGCCGGAGACCCAGTACTTC. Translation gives CATSRDPGPETQYF. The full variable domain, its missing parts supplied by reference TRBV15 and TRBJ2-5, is DAMVIQNPRYQVTQFGKPVTLSCSQTLNHNVMYWYQQKSSQAPKLLFHYYDKDFNNEADTPDNFQSRRPNTSFCFLDIRSPGLGDTAMYLCATSRDPGPETQYFGPGTRLLVL.